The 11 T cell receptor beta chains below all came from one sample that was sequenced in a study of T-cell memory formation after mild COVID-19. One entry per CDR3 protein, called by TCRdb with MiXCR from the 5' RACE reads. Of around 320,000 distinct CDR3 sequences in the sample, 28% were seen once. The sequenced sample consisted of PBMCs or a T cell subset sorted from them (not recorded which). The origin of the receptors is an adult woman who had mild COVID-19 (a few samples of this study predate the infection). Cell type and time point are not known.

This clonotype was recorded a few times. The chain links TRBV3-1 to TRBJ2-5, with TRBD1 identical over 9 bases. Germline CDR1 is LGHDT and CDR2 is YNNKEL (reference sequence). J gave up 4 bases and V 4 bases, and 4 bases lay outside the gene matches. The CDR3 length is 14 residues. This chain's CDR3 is CASSRQGGGETQYF. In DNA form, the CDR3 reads TGTGCCAGCAGCCGACAGGGGGGTGGAGAGACCCAGTACTTC.

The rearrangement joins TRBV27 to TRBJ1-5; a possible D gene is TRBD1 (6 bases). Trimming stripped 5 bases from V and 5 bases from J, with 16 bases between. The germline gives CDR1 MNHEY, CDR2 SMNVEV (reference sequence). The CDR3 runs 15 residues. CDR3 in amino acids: CASSARGGQYQPQHF. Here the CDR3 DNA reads TGTGCCAGCAGTGCCCGGGGGGGCCAATATCAGCCCCAGCATTTT.

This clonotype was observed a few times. Here the CDR3 DNA reads TGTGCCAGCATGGGGGGCGAAAGGGGAAACATTCAGTACTTC. Translating it yields CASMGGERGNIQYF. This rearrangement joins TRBV25-1 to TRBJ2-4; tentatively, D is TRBD1 or TRBD2 (6 bases each). The ends were cut back, 7 bases at V and 6 bases at J, with 16 bases in the middle. Germline-derived CDR1 and CDR2 are MGHDK and SYGVNS. The CDR3 totals 14 residues.

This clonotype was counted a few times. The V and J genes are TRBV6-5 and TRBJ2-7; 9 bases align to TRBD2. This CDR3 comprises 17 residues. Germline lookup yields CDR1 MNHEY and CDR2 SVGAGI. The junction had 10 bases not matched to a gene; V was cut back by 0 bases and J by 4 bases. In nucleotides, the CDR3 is TGTGCCAGCAGTTACTCCGAAGCGGGAGGAGGCCCGTACGAGCAGTACTTC. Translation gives CASSYSEAGGGPYEQYF.

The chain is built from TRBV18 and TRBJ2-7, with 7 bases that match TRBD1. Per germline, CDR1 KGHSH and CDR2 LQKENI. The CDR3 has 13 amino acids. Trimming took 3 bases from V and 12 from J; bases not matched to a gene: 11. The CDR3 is CASSPRQWDSGYF. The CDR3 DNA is TGTGCCAGCTCACCTCGTCAGTGGGACAGCGGGTACTTC. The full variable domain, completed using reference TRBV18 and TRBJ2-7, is NAGVMQNPRHLVRRRGQEARLRCSPMKGHSHVYWYRQLPEEGLKFMVYLQKENIIDESGMPKERFSAEFPKEGPSILRIQQVVRGDSAAYFCASSPRQWDSGYFGPGTRLTVT.

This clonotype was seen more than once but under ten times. The CDR3 DNA reads as TGTGCCAGCAGCCGGACAGGGGGCACAGGCAATCAGCCCCAGCATTTT. This encodes CASSRTGGTGNQPQHF. The chain uses TRBV7-8 and TRBJ1-5; TRBD1 agrees at 11 bases. Germline V gene sequence: CDR1 SGHVS, CDR2 FQNEAQ. The CDR3 spans 16 residues. V shed 5 bases, J shed 2 bases, and the junction held 5 bases outside the gene matches.

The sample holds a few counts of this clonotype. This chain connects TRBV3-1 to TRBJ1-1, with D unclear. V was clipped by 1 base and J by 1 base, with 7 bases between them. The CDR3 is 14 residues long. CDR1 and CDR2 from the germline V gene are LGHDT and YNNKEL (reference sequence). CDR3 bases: TGTGCCAGCAGCCAAGGGTTAACGAACACTGAAGCTTTCTTT. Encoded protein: CASSQGLTNTEAFF.

The CDR3 reads CASSQGGTGDNEQFF. CDR3 nucleotide sequence: TGTGCCAGCAGCCAAGGGGGGACAGGGGACAATGAGCAGTTCTTC. J is TRBJ2-1 and V is TRBV4-2, with 10 bases lining up with TRBD1. The germline CDR1 and CDR2 sequences are LGHNA and YNFKEQ. The CDR3 loop spans 15 amino acids. The ends lost 1 base at V and 5 bases at J; junction bases unmatched: 2.

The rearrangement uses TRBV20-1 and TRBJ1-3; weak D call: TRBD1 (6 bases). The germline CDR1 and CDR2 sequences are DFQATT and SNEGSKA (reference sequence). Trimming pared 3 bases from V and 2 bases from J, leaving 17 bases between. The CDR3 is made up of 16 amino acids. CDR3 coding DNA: TGCAGTGCTAGTCCCCGGGGTTCAGGGGCTGGAAACACCATATATTTT. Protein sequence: CSASPRGSGAGNTIYF.

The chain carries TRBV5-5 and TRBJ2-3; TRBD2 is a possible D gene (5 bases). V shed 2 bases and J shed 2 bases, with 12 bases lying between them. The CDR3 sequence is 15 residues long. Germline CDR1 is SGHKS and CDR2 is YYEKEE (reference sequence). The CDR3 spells CASSFRGESTDTQYF. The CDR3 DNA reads TGTGCCAGCAGCTTTCGGGGAGAATCCACAGATACGCAGTATTTT.

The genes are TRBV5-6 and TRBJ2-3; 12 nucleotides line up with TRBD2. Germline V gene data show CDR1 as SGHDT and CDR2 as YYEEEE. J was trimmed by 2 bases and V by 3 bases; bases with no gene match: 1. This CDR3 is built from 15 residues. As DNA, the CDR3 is TGTGCCAGCAGCTGGACTAGCGGGACCACAGATACGCAGTATTTT. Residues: CASSWTSGTTDTQYF.